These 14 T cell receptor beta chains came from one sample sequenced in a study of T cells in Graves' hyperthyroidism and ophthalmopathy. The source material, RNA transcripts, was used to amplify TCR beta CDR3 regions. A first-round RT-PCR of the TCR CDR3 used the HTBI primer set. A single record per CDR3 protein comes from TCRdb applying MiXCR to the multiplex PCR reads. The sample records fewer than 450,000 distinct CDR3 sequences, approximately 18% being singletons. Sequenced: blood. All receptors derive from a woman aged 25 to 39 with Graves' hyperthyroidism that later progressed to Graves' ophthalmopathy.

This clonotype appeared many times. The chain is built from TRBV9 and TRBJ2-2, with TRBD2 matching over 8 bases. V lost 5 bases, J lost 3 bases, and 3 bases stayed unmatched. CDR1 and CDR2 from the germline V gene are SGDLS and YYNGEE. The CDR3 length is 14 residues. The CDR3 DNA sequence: TGTGCCAGCAGAATACTAGCGGACACCGGGGAGCTGTTTTTT. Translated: CASRILADTGELFF.

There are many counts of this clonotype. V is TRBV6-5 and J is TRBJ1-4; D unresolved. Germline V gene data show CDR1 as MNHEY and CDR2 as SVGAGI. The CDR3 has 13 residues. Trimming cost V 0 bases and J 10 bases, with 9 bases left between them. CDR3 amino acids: CASSYSNSGKLFF. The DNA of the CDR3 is TGTGCCAGCAGTTACTCGAACTCGGGAAAACTGTTTTTT.

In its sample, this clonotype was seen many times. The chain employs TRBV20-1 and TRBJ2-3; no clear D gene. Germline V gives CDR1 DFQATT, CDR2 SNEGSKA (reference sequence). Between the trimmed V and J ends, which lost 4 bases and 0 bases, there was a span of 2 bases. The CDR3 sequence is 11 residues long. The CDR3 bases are TGCAGTGCTATAAGCACAGATACGCAGTATTTT. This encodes CSAISTDTQYF.

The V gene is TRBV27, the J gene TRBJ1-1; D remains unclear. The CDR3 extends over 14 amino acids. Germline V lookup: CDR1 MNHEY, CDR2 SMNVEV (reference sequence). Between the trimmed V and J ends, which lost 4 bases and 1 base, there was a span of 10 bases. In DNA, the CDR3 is TGTGCCAGCAGTTCCGCGACTCGGAACACTGAAGCTTTCTTT. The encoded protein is CASSSATRNTEAFF.

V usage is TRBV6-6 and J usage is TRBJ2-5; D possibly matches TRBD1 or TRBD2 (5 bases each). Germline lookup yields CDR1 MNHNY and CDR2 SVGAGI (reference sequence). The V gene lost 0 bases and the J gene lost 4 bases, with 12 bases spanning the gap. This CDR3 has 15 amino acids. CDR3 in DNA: TGTGCCAGCAGTTACTCGAGGGTGGGGACAGAGACCCAGTACTTC. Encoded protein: CASSYSRVGTETQYF.

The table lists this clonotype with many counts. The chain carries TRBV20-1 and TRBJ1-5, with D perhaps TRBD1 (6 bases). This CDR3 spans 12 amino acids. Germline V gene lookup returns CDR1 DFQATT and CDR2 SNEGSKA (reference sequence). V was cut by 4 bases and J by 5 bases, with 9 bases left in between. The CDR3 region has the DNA TGCAGTGCTACGACAGGTGATCAGCCCCAGCATTTT. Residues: CSATTGDQPQHF.

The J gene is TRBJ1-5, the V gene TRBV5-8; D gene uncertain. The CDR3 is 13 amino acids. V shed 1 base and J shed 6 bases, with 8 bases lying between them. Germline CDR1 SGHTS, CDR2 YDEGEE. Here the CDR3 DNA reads TGTGCCAGCAGCTTGCTCTATAGTCAGCCCCAGCATTTT. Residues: CASSLLYSQPQHF.

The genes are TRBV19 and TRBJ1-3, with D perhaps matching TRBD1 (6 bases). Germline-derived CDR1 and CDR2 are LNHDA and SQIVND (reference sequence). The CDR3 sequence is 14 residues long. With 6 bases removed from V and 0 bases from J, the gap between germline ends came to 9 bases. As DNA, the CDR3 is TGTGCCAGTAGCACAGGGAACTCTGGAAACACCATATATTTT. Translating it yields CASSTGNSGNTIYF.

The CDR3: CASSLVPSGGRAEQYF. CDR3 DNA sequence: TGTGCCAGCAGCTTAGTCCCGAGCGGGGGGCGGGCCGAGCAGTACTTC. J is TRBJ2-7 and V is TRBV7-9, with TRBD2 matching 9 bases. The CDR3 contains 16 residues. The trim removed 1 base at V and 6 bases at J, leaving 10 bases unmatched. Germline V gives CDR1 SEHNR, CDR2 FQNEAQ (reference sequence).

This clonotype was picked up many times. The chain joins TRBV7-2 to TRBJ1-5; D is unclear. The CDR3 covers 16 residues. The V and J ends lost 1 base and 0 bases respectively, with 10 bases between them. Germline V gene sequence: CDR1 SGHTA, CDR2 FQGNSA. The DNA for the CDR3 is TGTGCCAGCAGCTTAGACCGGGCAGATAGCAATCAGCCCCAGCATTTT. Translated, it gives CASSLDRADSNQPQHF.

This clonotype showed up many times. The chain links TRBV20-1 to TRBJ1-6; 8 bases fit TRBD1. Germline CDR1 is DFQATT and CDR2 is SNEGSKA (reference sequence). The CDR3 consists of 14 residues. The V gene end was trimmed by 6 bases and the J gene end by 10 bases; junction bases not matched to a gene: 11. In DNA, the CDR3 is TGCAGTGCCAGAATGACAGGGGTTTCCTCACCCCTCCACTTT. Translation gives CSARMTGVSSPLHF.

CDR3 sequence (DNA): TGTGCCAGCAGCTTGATTGGCATTGTGTTTCCTGAAGCTTTCTTT. It yields the protein CASSLIGIVFPEAFF. The chain combines TRBV5-5 with TRBJ1-1; D gene unclear. CDR1 SGHKS and CDR2 YYEKEE come from the germline V gene (reference sequence). Trimming shortened V by 1 base and J by 6 bases, and 16 bases separated the two germline ends. This CDR3 has 15 residues. Combining the CDR3 with reference TRBV5-5 and TRBJ1-1 gives the whole variable domain DAGVTQSPTHLIKTRGQQVTLRCSPISGHKSVSWYQQVLGQGPQFIFQYYEKEERGRGNFPDRFSARQFPNYSSELNVNALLLGDSALYLCASSLIGIVFPEAFFGQGTRLTVV.

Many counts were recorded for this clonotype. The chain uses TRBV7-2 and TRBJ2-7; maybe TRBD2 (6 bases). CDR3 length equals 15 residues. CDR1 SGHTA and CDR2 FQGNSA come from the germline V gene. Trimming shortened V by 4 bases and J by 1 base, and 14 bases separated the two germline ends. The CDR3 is CASSSTREYSYEQYF. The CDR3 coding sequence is TGTGCCAGCAGCTCAACCCGGGAGTATTCCTACGAGCAGTACTTC.

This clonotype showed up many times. The DNA for the CDR3 is TGTGCCAGCAGTTACGGGGGACTTACGAAACTGGAGTACTTC. Protein product: CASSYGGLTKLEYF. The chain couples TRBV6-5 to TRBJ2-5, with D maybe TRBD2 (6 bases). V shed 2 bases and J shed 12 bases, with 19 bases lying between them. The CDR3 contains 14 residues. CDR1 is MNHEY, CDR2 SVGAGI, per germline.